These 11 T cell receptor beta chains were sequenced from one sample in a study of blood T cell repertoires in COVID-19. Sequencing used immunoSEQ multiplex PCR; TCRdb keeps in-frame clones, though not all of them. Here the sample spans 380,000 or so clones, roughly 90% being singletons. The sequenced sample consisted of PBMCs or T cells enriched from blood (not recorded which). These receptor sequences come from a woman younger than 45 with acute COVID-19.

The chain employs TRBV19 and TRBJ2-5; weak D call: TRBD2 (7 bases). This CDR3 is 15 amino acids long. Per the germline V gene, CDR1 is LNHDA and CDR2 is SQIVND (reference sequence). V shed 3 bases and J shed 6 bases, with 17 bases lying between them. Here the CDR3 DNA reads TGTGCCAGTAGTATGGGGGGGGCGGCAAAGAAGACCCAGTACTTC. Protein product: CASSMGGAAKKTQYF.

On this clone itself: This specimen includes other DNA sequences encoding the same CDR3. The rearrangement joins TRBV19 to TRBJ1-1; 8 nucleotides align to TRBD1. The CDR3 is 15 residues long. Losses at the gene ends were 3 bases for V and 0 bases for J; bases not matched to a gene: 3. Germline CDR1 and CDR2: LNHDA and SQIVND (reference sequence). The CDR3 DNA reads TGTGCCAGTAGTATTGGACAGGGCATGAACACTGAAGCTTTCTTT. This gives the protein CASSIGQGMNTEAFF. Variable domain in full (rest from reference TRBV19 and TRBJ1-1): DGGITQSPKYLFRKEGQNVTLSCEQNLNHDAMYWYRQDPGQGLRLIYYSQIVNDFQKGDIAEGYSVSREKKESFPLTVTSAQKNPTAFYLCASSIGQGMNTEAFFGQGTRLTVV.

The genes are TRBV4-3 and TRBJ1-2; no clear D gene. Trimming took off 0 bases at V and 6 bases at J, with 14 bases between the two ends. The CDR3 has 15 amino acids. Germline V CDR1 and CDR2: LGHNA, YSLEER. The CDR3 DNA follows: TGCGCCAGCAGCCAAGAATTCGGCCAGGTTCATGGCTACACCTTC. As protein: CASSQEFGQVHGYTF.

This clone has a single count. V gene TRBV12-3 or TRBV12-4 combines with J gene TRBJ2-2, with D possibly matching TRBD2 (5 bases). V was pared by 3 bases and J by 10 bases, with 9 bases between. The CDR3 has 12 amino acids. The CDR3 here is CASSFGLSELFF. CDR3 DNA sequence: TGTGCCAGCAGTTTCGGACTCTCGGAGCTGTTTTTT.

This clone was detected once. CDR3 region: CASTSGTSGSEQYF. The CDR3 region has the DNA TGCGCCAGCACCTCCGGGACTAGCGGGTCTGAGCAGTACTTC. The chain links TRBV5-1 to TRBJ2-7; 12 bases are a match to TRBD2. The V gene's germline CDR1 is SGHRS and CDR2 YFSETQ. V shed 6 bases, J shed 7 bases, and the junction held 8 bases outside the gene matches. The CDR3 runs to 14 residues.

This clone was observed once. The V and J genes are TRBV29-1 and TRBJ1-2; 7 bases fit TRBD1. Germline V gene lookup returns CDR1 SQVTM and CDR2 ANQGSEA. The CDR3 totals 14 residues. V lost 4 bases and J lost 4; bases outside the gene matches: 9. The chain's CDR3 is CSVAPRTGLYGYTF. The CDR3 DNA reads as TGCAGCGTTGCCCCCAGGACAGGACTCTATGGCTACACCTTC. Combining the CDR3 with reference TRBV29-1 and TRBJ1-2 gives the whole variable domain SAVISQKPSRDICQRGTSLTIQCQVDSQVTMMFWYRQQPGQSLTLIATANQGSEATYESGFVIDKFPISRPNLTFSTLTVSNMSPEDSSIYLCSVAPRTGLYGYTFGSGTRLTVV.

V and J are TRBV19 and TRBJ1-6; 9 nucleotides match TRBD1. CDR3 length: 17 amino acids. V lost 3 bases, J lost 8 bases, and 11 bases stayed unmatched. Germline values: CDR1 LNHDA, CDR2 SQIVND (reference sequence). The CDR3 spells CASSIRDRGSFDSPLHF. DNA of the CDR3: TGTGCCAGTAGTATTCGCGACAGGGGGTCTTTCGATTCACCCCTCCACTTT.

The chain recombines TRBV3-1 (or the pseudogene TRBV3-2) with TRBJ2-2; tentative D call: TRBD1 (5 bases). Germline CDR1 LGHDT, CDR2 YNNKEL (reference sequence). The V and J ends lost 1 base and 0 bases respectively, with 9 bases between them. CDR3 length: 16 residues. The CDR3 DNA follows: TGTGCCAGCAGCCAAGTTTCAGGGACGAACACCGGGGAGCTGTTTTTT. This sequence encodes CASSQVSGTNTGELFF.

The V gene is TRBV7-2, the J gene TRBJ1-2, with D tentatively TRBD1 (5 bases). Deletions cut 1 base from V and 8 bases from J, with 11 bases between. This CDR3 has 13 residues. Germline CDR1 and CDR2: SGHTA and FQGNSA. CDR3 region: CASSLDRLFGYTF. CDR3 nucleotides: TGTGCCAGCAGCTTAGACAGGTTGTTCGGCTACACCTTC. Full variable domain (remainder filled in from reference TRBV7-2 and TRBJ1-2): GAGVSQSPSNKVTEKGKDVELRCDPISGHTALYWYRQSLGQGLEFLIYFQGNSAPDKSGLPSDRFSAERTGGSVSTLTIQRTQQEDSAVYLCASSLDRLFGYTFGSGTRLTVV.

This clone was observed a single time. The CDR3 sequence: CASSLVVAAYEQYF. The CDR3 DNA follows: TGTGCCAGCAGCTTAGTAGTAGCGGCCTACGAGCAGTACTTC. This chain joins TRBV7-2 and TRBJ2-7, with D possibly matching TRBD2 (6 bases). The V gene's germline CDR1 is SGHTA and CDR2 FQGNSA. Trimming pared 1 base from V and 2 bases from J, leaving 9 bases between. The CDR3 sequence is 14 residues long.

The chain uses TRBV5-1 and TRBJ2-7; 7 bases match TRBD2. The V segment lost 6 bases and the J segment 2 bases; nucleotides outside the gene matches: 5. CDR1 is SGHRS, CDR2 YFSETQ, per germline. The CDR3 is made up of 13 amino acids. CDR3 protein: CASTGGSTYEQYF. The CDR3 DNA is TGCGCCAGCACGGGGGGATCGACCTACGAGCAGTACTTC.